This TCR beta chain was recovered during a study of T cells in Graves' hyperthyroidism and ophthalmopathy. Findings and caveats of the study: Also found in blood were most expanded thyroid clonotypes above 0.001. Before onset, by a median of approximately 5.9 months, the model predicted ophthalmopathy.

RNA transcripts were the template for amplifying TCR beta CDR3 regions. Carried out on the TCR CDR3, a first-round RT-PCR used the HTBI primer set. TCRdb re-called the multiplex PCR reads through MiXCR, storing one row per CDR3 protein. The data contain approximately 430,000 distinct CDR3 sequences, 15% to 18% of them singletons. To note about this clonotype: Its specificity is not known.

This CDR3 has 15 residues. From germline, CDR1 is SGHVS and CDR2 FNYEAQ. Between the trimmed V and J ends, which lost 9 bases and 4 bases, there was a span of 18 bases. Graves' hyperthyroidism qualified as stable when ophthalmopathy did not progress within 18 months. The sequenced material came from blood. The J gene is TRBJ1-4, the V gene TRBV7-6; D is ambiguous. This sequence was found in a woman younger than 35 with Graves' hyperthyroidism. The CDR3 nucleotides read TGTGCCAGTAACTCACCCGGGAGTAGTAATGAAAAACTGTTTTTT. Its protein is CASNSPGSSNEKLFF.